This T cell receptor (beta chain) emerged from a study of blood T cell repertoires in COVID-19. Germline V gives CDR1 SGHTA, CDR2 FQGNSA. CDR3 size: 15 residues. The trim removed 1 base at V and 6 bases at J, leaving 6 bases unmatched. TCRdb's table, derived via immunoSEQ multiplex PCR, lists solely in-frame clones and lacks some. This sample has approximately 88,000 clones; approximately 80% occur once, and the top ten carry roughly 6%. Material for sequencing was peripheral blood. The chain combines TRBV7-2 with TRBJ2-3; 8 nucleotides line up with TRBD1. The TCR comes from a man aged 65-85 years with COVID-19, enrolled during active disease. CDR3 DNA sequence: TGTGCCAGCAGCTTAGGCGGCCGGACAGGGGATACGCAGTATTTT. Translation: CASSLGGRTGDTQYF.